This T cell receptor (beta chain) was profiled in a study of Ad26.COV2.S vaccination and SARS-CoV-2 variants. Whole-study findings and limits: Marked by substantial breadth, spike-specific CD8+ and CD4+ T cell responses were reportedly seen after vaccination. Comparability of non-spike TCR breadth was observed across vaccine and placebo recipients. Vaccinees showed greater spike-specific TCR breadth than placebo recipients.

Losses at the gene ends were 5 bases for V and 6 bases for J; bases not matched to a gene: 8. This CDR3 region has 15 residues. CDR1 and CDR2 from the germline V gene are SGHTA and FQGNSA. This clone was counted only a few times. Antigen specificity is unknown. TCRdb's copy holds only in-frame clones and misses some; the assay was immunoSEQ multiplex PCR. The table lists tens of thousands of clones, around 82% of them singletons. This rearrangement joins TRBV7-2 to TRBJ1-5, with TRBD1 identical over 9 bases. Sequences were derived from peripheral blood, sampled after recovery from COVID-19. The sequence was obtained from a human donor who had recovered from COVID-19. The chain's CDR3 is CASSGGQGVIQPQHF. Here the CDR3 DNA reads TGTGCCAGCAGCGGGGGACAGGGAGTAATTCAGCCCCAGCATTTT.